A selection of T cell receptor beta chains follows, all from one sample in a study of T cell repertoires in cytomegalovirus infection. TCRdb ran MiXCR on the reads and lists one entry per CDR3 protein. The sample gives more than 150,000 distinct CDR3 sequences, around 22% of which show up once; 9.5% to 12% is in the top ten. The specimen sequenced was PBMCs. The receptors were sampled from a human donor in good health (CMV status not recorded). Some clones in this sample may be carry-over from other donors' samples. Both conserved end residues are part of each CDR3. Fields, in order: V gene, J gene, D gene, clone size, CDR3 protein, CDR3 DNA. The D gene is left open where the match is weak. Rows may omit the clone size; those that give it use once, few, many or a size class.

TRBV7-9	TRBJ2-7	TRBD2	-	CASSPRLAPPYEQYF	TGTGCCAGCAGCCCGAGACTAGCTCCTCCCTACGAGCAGTACTTC
TRBV20-1	TRBJ1-1	-	many	CSARGVVNTEAFF	TGCAGTGCGCGAGGAGTGGTGAACACTGAAGCTTTCTTT
TRBV7-8	TRBJ2-2	TRBD2	-	CALASGRITGELFF	TGTGCCCTTGCCAGCGGGAGAATCACCGGGGAGCTGTTTTTT
TRBV4-1	TRBJ2-1	TRBD1	-	CASSQLPRLTGGIGEQFF	TGCGCCAGCAGCCAACTCCCCCGTCTGACAGGGGGGATCGGTGAGCAGTTCTTC
TRBV7-2	TRBJ1-4	TRBD1	many	CASSLMAPGTGNEKLFF	TGTGCCAGCAGCTTAATGGCCCCCGGGACAGGGAATGAAAAACTGTTTTTT
TRBV7-2	TRBJ2-7	-	many	CASSLAPWRGSYEQYF	TGTGCCAGCAGCTTAGCCCCTTGGCGGGGCTCCTACGAGCAGTACTTC
TRBV6-5	TRBJ1-2	-	-	CASSFFPGNGYTF	TGTGCCAGCAGTTTTTTTCCAGGGAATGGCTACACCTTC
TRBV20-1	TRBJ1-6	-	-	CSARDPGGASSYNSPLHF	TGCAGTGCTAGAGATCCCGGTGGGGCCAGCTCCTATAATTCACCCCTCCACTTT
TRBV7-9	TRBJ2-7	-	many	CASSSTGPPFEQYF	TGTGCCAGCAGCTCGACTGGACCTCCCTTCGAGCAGTACTTC
TRBV5-1	TRBJ1-5	-	-	CASSSDGYQPQHF	TGCGCCAGCAGCTCTGACGGTTATCAGCCCCAGCATTTT
TRBV7-9	TRBJ1-1	-	few	CASSSRGGNPPTEAFF	TGTGCCAGCAGCTCACGGGGGGGCAACCCCCCCACTGAAGCTTTCTTT